This T cell receptor beta chain was identified during a study of blood T cell repertoires in COVID-19. On the study more broadly: The study drew acute and convalescent COVID-19 samples from the United States, Italy and Spain. Sources were T cells, B-cell-depleted T cells, or PBMCs; the material itself was cDNA or gDNA.

Followed over time, Seattle patients had been enrolled while infection was active. Per the original methods: Researchers report that nucleated cell counts were estimated from reference gene primer amplification. Using immunoSEQ multiplex PCR, the repertoire was profiled, and TCRdb retains in-frame clones only, with some absent. For V, J and clone size, that table is used; D and trimming come from the DNA. The table shows over 150,000 clones, with roughly 94% occurring only once. Trimming removed 5 bases at V and 8 bases at J, with 9 bases between. Germline assignment: CDR1 DFQATT and CDR2 SNEGSKA (reference sequence). This CDR3 spans 11 amino acids.

The material sequenced was peripheral blood. The sequence was obtained from a man aged 25 to 40 with COVID-19, enrolled during active disease. The chain carries TRBV20-1 and TRBJ1-4; TRBD1 is a possible D gene (5 bases). CDR3 DNA: TGCAGTGCTTCTGGGGGGGAAAAACTGTTTTTT. Residues: CSASGGEKLFF.